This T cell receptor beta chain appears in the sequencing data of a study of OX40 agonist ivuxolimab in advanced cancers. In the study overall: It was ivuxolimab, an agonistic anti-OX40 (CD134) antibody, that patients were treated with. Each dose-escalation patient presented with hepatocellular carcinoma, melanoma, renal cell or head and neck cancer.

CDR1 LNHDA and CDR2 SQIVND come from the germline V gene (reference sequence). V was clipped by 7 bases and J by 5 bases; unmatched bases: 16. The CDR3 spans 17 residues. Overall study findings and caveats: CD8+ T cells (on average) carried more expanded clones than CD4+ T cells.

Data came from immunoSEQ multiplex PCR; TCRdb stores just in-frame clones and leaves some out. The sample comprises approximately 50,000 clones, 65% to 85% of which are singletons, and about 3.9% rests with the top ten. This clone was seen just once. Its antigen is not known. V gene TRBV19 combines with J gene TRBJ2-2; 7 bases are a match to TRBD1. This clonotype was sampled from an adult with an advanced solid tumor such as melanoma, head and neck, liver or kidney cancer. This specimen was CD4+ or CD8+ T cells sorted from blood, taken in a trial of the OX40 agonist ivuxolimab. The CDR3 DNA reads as TGTGCCAGTACTAGGGGCTGGAGAGGGGGCAGGACCGGGGAGCTGTTTTTT. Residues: CASTRGWRGGRTGELFF.